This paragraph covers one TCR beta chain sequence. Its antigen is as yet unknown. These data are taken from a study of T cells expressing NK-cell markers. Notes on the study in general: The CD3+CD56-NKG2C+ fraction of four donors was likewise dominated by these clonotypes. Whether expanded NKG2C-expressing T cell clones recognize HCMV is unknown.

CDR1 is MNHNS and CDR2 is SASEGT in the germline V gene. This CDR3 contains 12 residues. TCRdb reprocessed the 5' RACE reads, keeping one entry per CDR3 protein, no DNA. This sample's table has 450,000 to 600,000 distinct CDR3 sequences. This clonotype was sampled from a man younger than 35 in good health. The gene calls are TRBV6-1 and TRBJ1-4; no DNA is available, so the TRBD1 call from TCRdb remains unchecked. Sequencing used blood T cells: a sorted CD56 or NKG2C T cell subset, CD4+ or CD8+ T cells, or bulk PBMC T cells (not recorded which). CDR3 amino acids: CASNRGNEKLFF.